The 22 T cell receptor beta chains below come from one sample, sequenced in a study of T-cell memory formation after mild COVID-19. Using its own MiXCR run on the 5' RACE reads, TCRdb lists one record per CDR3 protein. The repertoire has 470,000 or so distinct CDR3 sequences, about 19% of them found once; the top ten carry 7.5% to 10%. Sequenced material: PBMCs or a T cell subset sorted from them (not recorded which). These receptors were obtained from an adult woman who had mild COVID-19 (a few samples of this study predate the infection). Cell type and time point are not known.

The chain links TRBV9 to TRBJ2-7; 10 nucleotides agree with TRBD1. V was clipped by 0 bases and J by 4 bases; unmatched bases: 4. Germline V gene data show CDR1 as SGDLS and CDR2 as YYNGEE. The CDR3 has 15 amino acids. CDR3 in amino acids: CASSVGQGAGYEQYF. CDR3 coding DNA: TGTGCCAGCAGCGTAGGACAGGGGGCTGGTTACGAGCAGTACTTC.

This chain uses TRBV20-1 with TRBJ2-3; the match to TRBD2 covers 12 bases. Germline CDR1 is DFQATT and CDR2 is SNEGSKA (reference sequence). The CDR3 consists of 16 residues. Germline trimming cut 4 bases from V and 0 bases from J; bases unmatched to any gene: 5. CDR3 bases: TGCAGTGCTAATCTAGCGGGGGGGCGGAGCACAGATACGCAGTATTTT. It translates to CSANLAGGRSTDTQYF.

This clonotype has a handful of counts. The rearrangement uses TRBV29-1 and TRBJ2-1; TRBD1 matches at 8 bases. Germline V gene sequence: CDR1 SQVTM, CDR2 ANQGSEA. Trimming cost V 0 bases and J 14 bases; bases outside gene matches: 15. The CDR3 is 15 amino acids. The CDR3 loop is CSVEDWDRIVDREFF. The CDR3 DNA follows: TGCAGCGTTGAAGATTGGGACCGGATTGTGGACAGGGAGTTCTTC.

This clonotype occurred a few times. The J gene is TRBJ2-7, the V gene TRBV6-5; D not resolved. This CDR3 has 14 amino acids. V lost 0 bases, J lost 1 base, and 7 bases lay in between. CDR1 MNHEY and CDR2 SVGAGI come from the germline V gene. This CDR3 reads CASSYSVRSYEQYF. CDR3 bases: TGTGCCAGCAGTTACTCTGTCAGGTCCTACGAGCAGTACTTC.

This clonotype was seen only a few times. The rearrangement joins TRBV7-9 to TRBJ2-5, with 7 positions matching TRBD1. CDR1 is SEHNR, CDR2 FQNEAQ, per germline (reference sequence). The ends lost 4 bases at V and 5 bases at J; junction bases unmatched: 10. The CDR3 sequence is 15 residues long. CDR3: CASSSRQGRAETQYF. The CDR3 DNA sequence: TGTGCCAGCAGCTCCAGACAGGGCCGGGCGGAGACCCAGTACTTC. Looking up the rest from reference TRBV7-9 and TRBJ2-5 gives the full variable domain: DTGVSQNPRHKITKRGQNVTFRCDPISEHNRLYWYRQTLGQGPEFLTYFQNEAQLEKSRLLSDRFSAERPKGSFSTLEIQRTEQGDSAMYLCASSSRQGRAETQYFGPGTRLLVL.

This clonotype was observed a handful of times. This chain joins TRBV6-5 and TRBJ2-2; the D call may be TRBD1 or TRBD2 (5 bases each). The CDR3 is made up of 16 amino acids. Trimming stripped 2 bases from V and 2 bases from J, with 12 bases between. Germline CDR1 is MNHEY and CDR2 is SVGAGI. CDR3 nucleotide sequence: TGTGCCAGCAGTTACGGGACCCCCCGAAACACCGGGGAGCTGTTTTTT. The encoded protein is CASSYGTPRNTGELFF.

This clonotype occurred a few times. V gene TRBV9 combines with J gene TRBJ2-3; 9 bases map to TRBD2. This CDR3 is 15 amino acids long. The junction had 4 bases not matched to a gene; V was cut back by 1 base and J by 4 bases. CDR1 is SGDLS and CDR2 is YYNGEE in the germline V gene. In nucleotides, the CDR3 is TGTGCCAGCAGCGTATTGCGGGAGGGAGCAGATACGCAGTATTTT. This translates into CASSVLREGADTQYF.

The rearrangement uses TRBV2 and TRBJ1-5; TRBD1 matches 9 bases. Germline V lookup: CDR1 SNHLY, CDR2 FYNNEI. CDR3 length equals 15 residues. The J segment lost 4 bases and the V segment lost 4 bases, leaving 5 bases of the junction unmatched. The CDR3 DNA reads TGTGCCAGCAGTGCCTGGACAGGGGAGAATCAGCCCCAGCATTTT. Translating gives CASSAWTGENQPQHF.

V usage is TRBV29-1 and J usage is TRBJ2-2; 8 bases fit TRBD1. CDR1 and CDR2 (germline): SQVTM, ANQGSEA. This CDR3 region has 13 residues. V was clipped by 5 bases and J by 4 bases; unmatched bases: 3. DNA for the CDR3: TGCAGCGTTAGGCAGGGGGCCACCGGGGAGCTGTTTTTT. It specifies CSVRQGATGELFF.

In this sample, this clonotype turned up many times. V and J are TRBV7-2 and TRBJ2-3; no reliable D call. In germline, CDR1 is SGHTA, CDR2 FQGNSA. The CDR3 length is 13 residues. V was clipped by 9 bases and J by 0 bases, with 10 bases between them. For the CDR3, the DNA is TGTGCCAGTGCAAGAAGTAGCACAGATACGCAGTATTTT. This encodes CASARSSTDTQYF.

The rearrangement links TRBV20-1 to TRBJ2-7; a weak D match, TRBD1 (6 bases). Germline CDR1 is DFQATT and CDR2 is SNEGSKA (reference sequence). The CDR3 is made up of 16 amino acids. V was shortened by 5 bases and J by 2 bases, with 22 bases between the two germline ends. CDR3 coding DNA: TGCAGTGCTCTTCACTCTCTCGGGACACTTACCTACGAGCAGTACTTC. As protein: CSALHSLGTLTYEQYF.

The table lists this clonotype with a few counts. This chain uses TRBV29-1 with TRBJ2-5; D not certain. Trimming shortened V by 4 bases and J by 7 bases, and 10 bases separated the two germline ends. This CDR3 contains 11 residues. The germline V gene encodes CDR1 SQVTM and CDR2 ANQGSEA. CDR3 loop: CSVVGKGTQYF. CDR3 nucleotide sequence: TGCAGCGTTGTGGGAAAGGGGACCCAGTACTTC.

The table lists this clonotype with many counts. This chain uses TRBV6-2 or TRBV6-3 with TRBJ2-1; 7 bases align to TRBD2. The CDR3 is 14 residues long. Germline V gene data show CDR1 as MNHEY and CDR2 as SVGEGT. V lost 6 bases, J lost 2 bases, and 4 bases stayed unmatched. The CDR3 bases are TGTGCCAGCAGAGTCCTAGCGGCCTACAATGAGCAGTTCTTC. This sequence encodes CASRVLAAYNEQFF.

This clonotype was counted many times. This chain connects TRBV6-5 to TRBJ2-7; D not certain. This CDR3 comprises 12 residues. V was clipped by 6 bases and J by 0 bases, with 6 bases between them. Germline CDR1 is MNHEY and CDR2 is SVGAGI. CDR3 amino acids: CASRYSSYEQYF. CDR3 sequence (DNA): TGTGCCAGCAGGTATAGCTCCTACGAGCAGTACTTC.

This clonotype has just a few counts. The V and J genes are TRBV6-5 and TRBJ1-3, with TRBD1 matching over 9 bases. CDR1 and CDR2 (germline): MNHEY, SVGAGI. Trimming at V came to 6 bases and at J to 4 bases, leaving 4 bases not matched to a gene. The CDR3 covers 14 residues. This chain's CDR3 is CASSRTGVGNTIYF. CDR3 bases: TGTGCCAGCAGCCGGACAGGGGTCGGAAACACCATATATTTT.

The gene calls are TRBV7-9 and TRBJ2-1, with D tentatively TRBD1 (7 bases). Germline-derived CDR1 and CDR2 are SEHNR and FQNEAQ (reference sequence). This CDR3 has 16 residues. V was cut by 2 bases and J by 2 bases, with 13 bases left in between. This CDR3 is CASSLRQGGTYNEQFF. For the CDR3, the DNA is TGTGCCAGCAGCTTACGCCAGGGGGGAACCTACAATGAGCAGTTCTTC.

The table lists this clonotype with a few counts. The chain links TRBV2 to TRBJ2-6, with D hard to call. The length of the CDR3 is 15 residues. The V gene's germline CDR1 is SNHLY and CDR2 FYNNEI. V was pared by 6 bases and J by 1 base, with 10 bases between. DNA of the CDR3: TGTGCCAGCAGCCCCCCGGGTTCTGGGGCCAACGTCCTGACTTTC. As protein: CASSPPGSGANVLTF.

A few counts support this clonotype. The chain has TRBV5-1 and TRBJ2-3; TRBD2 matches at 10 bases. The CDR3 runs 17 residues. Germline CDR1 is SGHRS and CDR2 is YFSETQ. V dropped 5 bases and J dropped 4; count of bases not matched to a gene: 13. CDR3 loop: CASRGAGGPNRPDTQYF. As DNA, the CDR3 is TGCGCCAGCAGGGGAGCGGGGGGGCCTAATCGTCCAGATACGCAGTATTTT.

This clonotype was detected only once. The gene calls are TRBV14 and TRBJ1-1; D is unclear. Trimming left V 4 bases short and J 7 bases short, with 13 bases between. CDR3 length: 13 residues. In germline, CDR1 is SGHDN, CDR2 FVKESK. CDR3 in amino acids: CASSLLGPFEAFF. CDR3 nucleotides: TGTGCCAGCAGCCTATTAGGACCGTTTGAAGCTTTCTTT.

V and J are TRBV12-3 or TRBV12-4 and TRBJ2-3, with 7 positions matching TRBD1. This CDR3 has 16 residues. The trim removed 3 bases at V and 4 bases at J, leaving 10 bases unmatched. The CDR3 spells CASSLRWAGGSDTQYF. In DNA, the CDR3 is TGTGCCAGCAGTTTGAGGTGGGCAGGGGGATCAGATACGCAGTATTTT.

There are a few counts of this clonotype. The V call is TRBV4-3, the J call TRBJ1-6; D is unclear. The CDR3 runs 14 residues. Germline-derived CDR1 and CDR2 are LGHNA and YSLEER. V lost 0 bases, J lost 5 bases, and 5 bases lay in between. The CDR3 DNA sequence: TGCGCCAGCAGCCAAGATCTGGATAATTCACCCCTCCACTTT. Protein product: CASSQDLDNSPLHF.

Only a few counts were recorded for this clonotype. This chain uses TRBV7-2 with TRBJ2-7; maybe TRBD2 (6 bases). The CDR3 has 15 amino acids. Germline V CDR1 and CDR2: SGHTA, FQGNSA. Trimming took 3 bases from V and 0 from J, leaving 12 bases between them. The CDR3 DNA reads TGTGCCAGCAGCTTGCGGGGTTCCCTCTCCTACGAGCAGTACTTC. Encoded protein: CASSLRGSLSYEQYF.